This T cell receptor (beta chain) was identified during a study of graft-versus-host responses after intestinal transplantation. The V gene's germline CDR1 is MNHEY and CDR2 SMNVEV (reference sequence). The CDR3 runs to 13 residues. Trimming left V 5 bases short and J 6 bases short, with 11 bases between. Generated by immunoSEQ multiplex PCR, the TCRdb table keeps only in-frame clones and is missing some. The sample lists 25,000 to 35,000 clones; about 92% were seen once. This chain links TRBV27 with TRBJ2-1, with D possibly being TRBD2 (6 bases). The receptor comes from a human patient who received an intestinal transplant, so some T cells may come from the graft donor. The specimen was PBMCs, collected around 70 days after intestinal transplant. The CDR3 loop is CASSPGVGNEQFF. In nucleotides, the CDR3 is TGTGCCAGCAGTCCGGGGGTGGGCAATGAGCAGTTCTTC.